This T cell receptor (beta chain) came from a study of cytomegalovirus exposure and HLA in healthy donors. Looked up from germline, CDR1 is SGHDT and CDR2 is YYEEEE. Trimming at V came to 5 bases and at J to 10 bases, leaving 5 bases not matched to a gene. CDR3 length equals 12 residues. This PCR relied on a set of 60 Vbeta primers and 13 Jbeta primers. Profiled with immunoSEQ multiplex PCR; TCRdb holds only in-frame clones, not every one. The repertoire holds some 120,000 clones, with roughly four fifths as singletons. As to this clone: The antigen remains unidentified.

Study-level points and caveats: Earlier results showed most TCR beta V segments being productive about 87% or about 30% of the time.

This chain joins TRBV5-6 and TRBJ2-1; 8 bases match TRBD2. The clonotype comes from a man in his thirties or forties in good health and CMV-seropositive. What was sequenced was PBMCs. This CDR3 is CASSRIAGEQFF. The CDR3 nucleotides read TGTGCCAGCAGTCGTATAGCGGGAGAGCAGTTCTTC. The complete variable domain, with remaining parts taken from reference TRBV5-6 and TRBJ2-1, reads DAGVTQSPTHLIKTRGQQVTLRCSPKSGHDTVSWYQQALGQGPQFIFQYYEEEERQRGNFPDRFSGHQFPNYSSELNVNALLLGDSALYLCASSRIAGEQFFGPGTRLTVL.